The 21 T cell receptor beta chains listed next were all sequenced from one sample in a study of control samples from healthy donors and cancer patients. Libraries were prepared by immunoSEQ multiplex PCR; TCRdb keeps only in-frame clonotypes and omits some of them. The sample carries about 120,000 clones, around 87% recorded once. Sequencing was performed on PBMCs. The receptors originated from a woman aged 45-60 years with colorectal cancer.

V and J are TRBV24-1 and TRBJ1-2; D perhaps matches TRBD1 (6 bases). CDR3 length: 15 residues. V dropped 12 bases and J dropped 3 bases, with 22 bases sitting between them. Germline V lookup: CDR1 KGHDR, CDR2 SFDVKD. This chain's CDR3 is CAVGRTADPYYGYTF. The CDR3 DNA follows: TGTGCCGTGGGGAGGACAGCCGATCCCTACTATGGCTACACCTTC.

This clone was picked up one time. V is TRBV6-6 and J is TRBJ2-7; D might be TRBD2 (6 bases). This CDR3 contains 14 residues. Per germline, CDR1 MNHNY and CDR2 SVGAGI (reference sequence). The V and J ends lost 6 bases and 4 bases respectively, with 16 bases between them. The CDR3 DNA reads TGTGCCAGCAGAGGCCGGGACGGGAGATACGAGCAGTACTTC. This gives the protein CASRGRDGRYEQYF.

The chain recombines TRBV3-1 (or the pseudogene TRBV3-2) with TRBJ2-7; D remains unclear. CDR1 LGHDT and CDR2 YNNKEL come from the germline V gene (reference sequence). V shed 3 bases and J shed 6 bases, with 9 bases lying between them. This CDR3 is 12 amino acids long. CDR3 in amino acids: CASSQTLGEQYF. In DNA, the CDR3 is TGTGCCAGCAGCCAGACCCTGGGCGAGCAGTACTTC.

The rearrangement links TRBV2 to TRBJ2-2; TRBD2 aligns across 10 bases. There are 15 residues in the CDR3. Germline V lookup: CDR1 SNHLY, CDR2 FYNNEI. J lost 5 bases, V lost 9 bases, and 9 bases had no gene match. Here the CDR3 reads CASRRSGRETGELFF. The DNA of the CDR3 is TGTGCCAGTAGACGGAGCGGGAGGGAAACCGGGGAGCTGTTTTTT.

The chain has TRBV5-1 and TRBJ1-4; 8 bases align to TRBD1. The length of the CDR3 is 15 residues. J was trimmed by 4 bases and V by 4 bases; bases with no gene match: 6. Germline V CDR1 and CDR2: SGHRS, YFSETQ. The CDR3 reads CASSGGGQVNEKLFF. The CDR3 DNA is TGCGCCAGCAGCGGCGGGGGACAGGTTAATGAAAAACTGTTTTTT.

V gene TRBV5-4 combines with J gene TRBJ2-1; TRBD1 might be the D (6 bases). There are 12 residues in the CDR3. V lost 0 bases, J lost 10 bases, and 8 bases lay in between. Germline loops: CDR1 SGHNT, CDR2 YYREEE (reference sequence). The CDR3 here is CASSLDRDEQFF. DNA of the CDR3: TGTGCCAGCAGCTTGGACAGGGACGAGCAGTTCTTC.

CDR3 protein: CASSLRTGGREDYGYTF. The CDR3 bases are TGTGCCAGCAGCTTACGGACAGGGGGCCGAGAGGACTATGGCTACACCTTC. This rearrangement joins TRBV5-8 to TRBJ1-2; 11 positions match TRBD1. The V and J ends lost 2 bases and 3 bases, in that order; junction bases with no gene match: 9. This CDR3 is built from 17 residues. Germline CDR1 reads SGHTS; CDR2 reads YDEGEE. Variable domain in full (rest from reference TRBV5-8 and TRBJ1-2): EAGVTQSPTHLIKTRGQQATLRCSPISGHTSVYWYQQALGLGLQFLLWYDEGEERNRGNFPPRFSGRQFPNYSSELNVNALELEDSALYLCASSLRTGGREDYGYTFGSGTRLTVV.

This chain connects TRBV29-1 to TRBJ1-1, with 8 bases fitting TRBD1. The CDR3 loop spans 16 amino acids. The V gene end was trimmed by 1 base and the J gene end by 0 bases; junction bases not matched to a gene: 7. CDR1 is SQVTM and CDR2 is ANQGSEA in the germline V gene. CDR3 in amino acids: CSVEVGTGLMNTEAFF. The CDR3 nucleotides read TGCAGCGTTGAAGTTGGGACAGGACTCATGAACACTGAAGCTTTCTTT.

J is TRBJ1-1 and V is TRBV12-3 or TRBV12-4; no clear D. This CDR3 has 13 residues. V dropped 2 bases and J dropped 1 base, with 5 bases sitting between them. CDR3 sequence reads: CASSLIANTEAFF. The CDR3 DNA is TGTGCCAGCAGTTTAATTGCGAACACTGAAGCTTTCTTT.

A few counts support this clone. The rearrangement links TRBV7-2 to TRBJ1-2, with a possible D match to TRBD1 (5 bases). The CDR3 is 14 residues long. Germline CDR1 is SGHTA and CDR2 is FQGNSA. The V gene lost 5 bases and the J gene lost 8 bases, with 18 bases spanning the gap. In DNA form, the CDR3 reads TGTGCCAGCAGCGCCCCACATGGACGGGGCGGCTACACCTTC. It translates to CASSAPHGRGGYTF.

CDR3 region: CASSVLSSMNTEAFF. The CDR3 coding sequence is TGTGCCAGCAGTGTTTTGAGTTCAATGAACACTGAAGCTTTCTTT. V is TRBV27 and J is TRBJ1-1; no clear D. This CDR3 is 15 amino acids long. Germline CDR1 reads MNHEY; CDR2 reads SMNVEV (reference sequence). Trimming cost V 5 bases and J 0 bases, with 13 bases left between them.

The CDR3: CASSLGGGTDTQYF. CDR3 sequence (DNA): TGCGCCAGCAGCTTGGGCGGGGGCACAGATACGCAGTATTTT. The chain has TRBV5-1 and TRBJ2-3; weak D call: TRBD2 (6 bases). Germline CDR1 and CDR2: SGHRS and YFSETQ. The CDR3 is 14 amino acids. V shed 0 bases and J shed 1 base, with 6 bases lying between them.

This chain uses TRBV19 with TRBJ1-5; no clear D. Germline CDR1 reads LNHDA; CDR2 reads SQIVND (reference sequence). V was clipped by 8 bases and J by 4 bases, with 15 bases between them. The CDR3 totals 14 residues. Here the CDR3 reads CASRRSGENQPQHF. CDR3 sequence (DNA): TGTGCCAGTCGTCGGTCCGGGGAAAATCAGCCCCAGCATTTT. Combining the CDR3 with reference TRBV19 and TRBJ1-5 gives the whole variable domain DGGITQSPKYLFRKEGQNVTLSCEQNLNHDAMYWYRQDPGQGLRLIYYSQIVNDFQKGDIAEGYSVSREKKESFPLTVTSAQKNPTAFYLCASRRSGENQPQHFGDGTRLSIL.

V gene TRBV5-4 combines with J gene TRBJ1-2; 7 positions match TRBD1. Unmatched junction bases numbered 11, after V lost 4 bases and J lost 8 bases. CDR1 is SGHNT, CDR2 YYREEE, per germline (reference sequence). The CDR3 extends over 14 amino acids. As DNA, the CDR3 is TGTGCCAGCAGCAGAGACAGGGTCGTGGAAGGCTACACCTTC. Its protein product is CASSRDRVVEGYTF.

The chain combines TRBV9 with TRBJ2-7; 8 bases align to TRBD2. The CDR3 loop spans 15 amino acids. Trimming at V came to 0 bases and at J to 3 bases, leaving 5 bases not matched to a gene. The germline V gene has CDR1 SGDLS and CDR2 YYNGEE. The CDR3 DNA reads TGTGCCAGCAGCGTAGGACGGGGGGGCTTCTACGAGCAGTACTTC. Amino acids: CASSVGRGGFYEQYF.

The chain recombines TRBV30 with TRBJ1-5; TRBD1 might be the D (5 bases). Trimming cost V 5 bases and J 3 bases, with 23 bases left between them. Germline V lookup: CDR1 GTSNPN, CDR2 SVGIG (reference sequence). The CDR3 has 17 amino acids. CDR3 protein: CAWSSGGSKKFNQPQHF. DNA of the CDR3: TGTGCCTGGTCGTCTGGGGGGTCCAAAAAGTTCAATCAGCCCCAGCATTTT.

The chain joins TRBV28 to TRBJ1-1; D may be TRBD1 (6 bases). V was pared by 3 bases and J by 0 bases, with 17 bases between. Germline V gene lookup returns CDR1 MDHEN and CDR2 SYDVKM. The CDR3 has 17 residues. Here the CDR3 reads CASSFMGANGVNTEAFF. For the CDR3, the DNA is TGTGCCAGCAGTTTCATGGGGGCAAATGGTGTGAACACTGAAGCTTTCTTT.

The chain combines TRBV7-6 with TRBJ1-3, with D possibly matching TRBD1 (6 bases). CDR1 SGHVS and CDR2 FNYEAQ come from the germline V gene. V was shortened by 5 bases and J by 4 bases, with 15 bases between the two germline ends. CDR3 length: 15 residues. As DNA, the CDR3 is TGTGCCAGCAGCCAACTCGGGACATACGGAAACACCATATATTTT. Translation gives CASSQLGTYGNTIYF.

The chain uses TRBV21-1 and TRBJ1-1; the D call TRBD1 from the table was never checked on the DNA. TRBV21-1 is classified as a pseudogene. This CDR3 is 16 amino acids long. CDR3 sequence reads: CASSMGAGGRCTEAFF. In DNA, the CDR3 is TGTGCCAGCAGCATGGGAGCAGGGGGGCGTTGCACTGAAGCTTTCTTT.

The CDR3 bases are TGTGCCAGCAGTGAGGTCGGGAGGTGGGGCGAGCAGTACTTC. Translated: CASSEVGRWGEQYF. This chain uses TRBV2 with TRBJ2-7, with 7 bases aligning to TRBD2. With V trimmed by 3 bases and J by 6 bases, 8 bases remained unmatched. The germline V gene has CDR1 SNHLY and CDR2 FYNNEI. The CDR3 sequence is 14 residues long.

This clone is a singleton in its sample. The chain joins TRBV7-2 to TRBJ1-1; D possibly corresponds to TRBD1 (5 bases). Trimming took 5 bases from V and 6 from J, leaving 13 bases between them. Per germline, CDR1 SGHTA and CDR2 FQGNSA. This CDR3 region has 13 residues. Here the CDR3 DNA reads TGTGCCAGCAGCCCGCCAGGGTTTGCTGAAGCTTTCTTT. It codes for CASSPPGFAEAFF. The full variable domain, its missing parts supplied by reference TRBV7-2 and TRBJ1-1, is GAGVSQSPSNKVTEKGKDVELRCDPISGHTALYWYRQSLGQGLEFLIYFQGNSAPDKSGLPSDRFSAERTGGSVSTLTIQRTQQEDSAVYLCASSPPGFAEAFFGQGTRLTVV.